This T cell receptor (beta chain) was obtained from a study of blood T cell repertoires in COVID-19. Looking at the study overall: The samples span acute and convalescent COVID-19 from the United States, Italy and Spain.

Germline V gives CDR1 MNHEY, CDR2 SMNVEV (reference sequence). This CDR3 has 13 residues. The germline V and J ends were trimmed by 6 bases and 8 bases, with 15 bases remaining between them. Authors' data handling: Using reference gene primer amplification, nucleated cell counts were estimated. This table comes from immunoSEQ multiplex PCR, and its TCRdb copy is limited to in-frame clones, with some not included. The V and J calls and clone size were taken over from that table, and D and trimming were inferred from the DNA. The sample lists more than 85,000 clones, about four fifths occurring once. This clone appeared once.

The chain is built from TRBV27 and TRBJ2-3, with D perhaps TRBD1 (6 bases). Sequencing was performed on peripheral blood. This TCR came from a woman between 65 and 79 years old with acute or convalescent COVID-19. The CDR3 coding sequence is TGTGCCAGCAGCGAAATTCCGGACAGTACGCAGTATTTT. It codes for CASSEIPDSTQYF.